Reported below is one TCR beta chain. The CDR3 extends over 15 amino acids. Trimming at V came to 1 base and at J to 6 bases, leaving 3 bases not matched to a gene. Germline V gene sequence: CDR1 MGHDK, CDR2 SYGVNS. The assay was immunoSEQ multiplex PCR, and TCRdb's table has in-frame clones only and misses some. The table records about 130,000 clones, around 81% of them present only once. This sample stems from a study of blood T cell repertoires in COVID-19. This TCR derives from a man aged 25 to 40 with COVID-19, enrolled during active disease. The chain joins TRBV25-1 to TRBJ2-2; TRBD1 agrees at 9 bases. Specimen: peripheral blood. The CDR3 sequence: CASSEWTGEAGELFF. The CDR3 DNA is TGTGCCAGCAGTGAATGGACAGGGGAGGCCGGGGAGCTGTTTTTT.